What follows are 18 T cell receptor beta chains derived from one specimen sequenced in a study of blood T cell repertoires in COVID-19. Here immunoSEQ multiplex PCR was the method, and the copy in TCRdb shows in-frame clones only, minus some. This sample has 84,000 or so clones, with approximately 84% found just once. The sequenced material came from peripheral blood. These receptors came from a man between 65 and 85 years old with COVID-19, enrolled during active disease.

V usage is TRBV18 and J usage is TRBJ1-2; 12 nucleotides match TRBD1. CDR1 KGHSH and CDR2 LQKENI come from the germline V gene. CDR3 length equals 15 residues. V shed 3 bases, J shed 7 bases, and the junction held 6 bases outside the gene matches. The CDR3 reads CASSPVGQGASGYTF. The CDR3 nucleotides read TGTGCCAGCTCACCGGTGGGACAGGGGGCCTCTGGCTACACCTTC.

V usage is TRBV7-9 and J usage is TRBJ2-7; 11 bases are a match to TRBD1. There are 16 residues in the CDR3. Germline V gives CDR1 SEHNR, CDR2 FQNEAQ (reference sequence). Losses at the gene ends were 6 bases for V and 2 bases for J; bases not matched to a gene: 9. The CDR3 sequence: CASSPPGTGGAYEQYF. The CDR3, as DNA: TGTGCCAGCAGTCCCCCCGGGACAGGGGGGGCCTACGAGCAGTACTTC.

The chain joins TRBV4-1 to TRBJ1-1; 7 bases are shared with TRBD1. The V and J ends lost 1 base and 5 bases, in that order; junction bases with no gene match: 7. This CDR3 comprises 15 residues. Per germline, CDR1 MGHRA and CDR2 YSYEKL. This chain's CDR3 is CASSQAGAGGTEAFF. CDR3 nucleotides: TGCGCCAGCAGCCAAGCGGGGGCAGGGGGTACTGAAGCTTTCTTT.

This chain joins TRBV7-2 and TRBJ2-2; D remains ambiguous. V gave up 5 bases and J gave up 4 bases, with 14 bases separating them. Germline CDR1 SGHTA, CDR2 FQGNSA. The CDR3 covers 15 residues. CDR3 amino acids: CASSLPPRGTGELFF. In nucleotides, the CDR3 is TGTGCCAGCAGCCTACCCCCTCGTGGCACCGGGGAGCTGTTTTTT.

The chain uses TRBV10-3 and TRBJ1-5; D remains ambiguous. The CDR3 runs 12 residues. With 4 bases removed from V and 5 bases from J, the gap between germline ends came to 6 bases. Germline CDR1 and CDR2: ENHRY and SYGVKD. The CDR3 here is CAISGADQPQHF. The CDR3 nucleotides are TGTGCCATCAGTGGGGCCGATCAGCCCCAGCATTTT.

This chain connects TRBV5-4 to TRBJ1-2; TRBD1 matches at 9 bases. J was trimmed by 1 base and V by 6 bases; bases with no gene match: 4. CDR1 and CDR2 from the germline V gene are SGHNT and YYREEE (reference sequence). This CDR3 has 14 amino acids. CDR3 coding DNA: TGTGCCAGCATCCGGGACAGGGATAACTATGGCTACACCTTC. It is translated as CASIRDRDNYGYTF.

DNA for the CDR3: TGTGCCAGCAGTAGGACAGGCACAGATACGCAGTATTTT. Residues: CASSRTGTDTQYF. The chain recombines TRBV6-2 or TRBV6-3 with TRBJ2-3; TRBD1 is a possible D gene (6 bases). Per the germline V gene, CDR1 is MNHEY and CDR2 is SVGEGT. This CDR3 comprises 13 residues. V lost 5 bases, J lost 1 base, and 7 bases lay in between.

V usage is TRBV4-3 and J usage is TRBJ2-1; 8 bases are a match to TRBD2. Trimming removed 0 bases from V and 7 bases from J; junction bases left unmatched: 8. This CDR3 is built from 16 residues. Germline CDR1 LGHNA, CDR2 YSLEER. Here the CDR3 reads CASSQEWRGASNEQFF. The CDR3 DNA sequence: TGCGCCAGCAGCCAAGAGTGGCGGGGGGCCTCTAATGAGCAGTTCTTC.

This clone was recorded a few times. The V gene is TRBV19, the J gene TRBJ1-6; maybe TRBD1 (5 bases). Trimming took off 3 bases at V and 9 bases at J, with 15 bases between the two ends. The CDR3 sequence is 15 residues long. Germline CDR1 and CDR2: LNHDA and SQIVND (reference sequence). This CDR3 is CASSMMISGGSPLHF. The CDR3 coding sequence is TGTGCCAGTAGTATGATGATTTCGGGGGGTTCACCCCTCCACTTT.

The chain couples TRBV28 to TRBJ1-2; 7 positions agree with TRBD1. This CDR3 has 14 amino acids. V lost 2 bases, J lost 6 bases, and 6 bases stayed unmatched. From germline, CDR1 is MDHEN and CDR2 SYDVKM. DNA for the CDR3: TGTGCCAGCAGTTTAAACAGGGGCGGCCATGGCTACACCTTC. It encodes CASSLNRGGHGYTF.

The sample holds a few counts of this clone. The V gene is TRBV6-1, the J gene TRBJ1-2; D is unresolved. This CDR3 has 13 amino acids. The germline gives CDR1 MNHNS, CDR2 SASEGT. V was shortened by 2 bases and J by 4 bases, with 8 bases between the two germline ends. The CDR3 here is CASSETTRYGYTF. The CDR3 DNA sequence: TGTGCCAGCAGTGAAACTACTCGCTATGGCTACACCTTC.

The J gene is TRBJ1-6, the V gene TRBV7-9; D remains ambiguous. The ends were cut back, 6 bases at V and 10 bases at J, with 13 bases in the middle. Germline V lookup: CDR1 SEHNR, CDR2 FQNEAQ (reference sequence). The CDR3 is 13 amino acids. The CDR3 loop is CASRVNLRSPLHF. DNA of the CDR3: TGTGCCAGCAGAGTTAACTTACGATCACCCCTCCACTTT.

The chain combines TRBV28 with TRBJ1-3; 8 bases are a match to TRBD1. Germline CDR1 reads MDHEN; CDR2 reads SYDVKM. J was trimmed by 2 bases and V by 5 bases; bases with no gene match: 11. The CDR3 is made up of 17 amino acids. Here the CDR3 reads CASSPYPGQGAGNTIYF. DNA of the CDR3: TGTGCCAGCAGTCCATACCCTGGACAGGGTGCTGGAAACACCATATATTTT.

The chain combines TRBV19 with TRBJ1-6; 8 bases line up with TRBD1. Per the germline V gene, CDR1 is LNHDA and CDR2 is SQIVND (reference sequence). This CDR3 is 15 amino acids long. With 3 bases clipped from V and 10 bases from J, the junction kept 8 bases outside the gene matches. CDR3 DNA: TGTGCCAGTAGTATTTCGACAGGGGCAAACTCACCCCTCCACTTT. The encoded protein is CASSISTGANSPLHF.

The chain joins TRBV6-5 to TRBJ1-2; 8 positions match TRBD1. CDR3 size: 15 residues. CDR1 and CDR2 (germline): MNHEY, SVGAGI. The V gene end was trimmed by 5 bases and the J gene end by 3 bases; junction bases not matched to a gene: 8. In DNA, the CDR3 is TGTGCCAGCAGTCAAACCGGGACAGGCTACTATGGCTACACCTTC. Translation: CASSQTGTGYYGYTF.

Points on this clone: A much larger clone lies a single base off, so this may be a read error. The chain uses TRBV12-3 or TRBV12-4 and TRBJ1-1; D not certain. V was cut by 2 bases and J by 7 bases, with 11 bases left in between. The CDR3 covers 13 residues. CDR3 sequence (DNA): TGTGCCAGCAGTTTAAGGATGCGGATTGAAGCTTTCTTT. Amino acids: CASSLRMRIEAFF.

The rearrangement links TRBV7-2 to TRBJ2-1; D is possibly TRBD2 (7 bases). Trimming removed 1 base at V and 4 bases at J, with 14 bases between. The CDR3 runs to 16 residues. Germline V gene lookup returns CDR1 SGHTA and CDR2 FQGNSA. The CDR3 sequence is CASSLVGGGSYNEQFF. The CDR3 DNA reads as TGTGCCAGCAGCTTAGTCGGCGGGGGCTCATACAATGAGCAGTTCTTC.

The rearrangement links TRBV6-2 or TRBV6-3 to TRBJ1-6; D possibly corresponds to TRBD1 (5 bases). CDR3 length equals 15 residues. V was shortened by 2 bases and J by 6 bases, with 11 bases between the two germline ends. CDR1 and CDR2 (germline): MNHEY, SVGEGT. DNA of the CDR3: TGTGCCAGCAGTTACGTGGGGCAGAGTAATTCACCCCTCCACTTT. It yields the protein CASSYVGQSNSPLHF.